The sequence of this T cell receptor (beta chain) was determined in a study of human T cells and chemical hapten exposure. Turning to the study itself: Small pooled library volume differences chiefly drove per-sample TCR yield variation.

This clonotype appeared many times. RNA extraction used unfractionated whole blood as the source of total RNA. This CDR3 region has 14 residues. CDR1 is DFQATT, CDR2 SNEGSKA, per germline (reference sequence). Trimming removed 5 bases from V and 4 bases from J, with 17 bases in between. TCRdb ran MiXCR on the 5' RACE reads and lists one entry per CDR3 protein. The sample lists approximately 150,000 distinct CDR3 sequences, around 4% seen once, with 1.3% to 1.5% in the top ten. This receptor was obtained from a female donor in good health. This chain connects TRBV20-1 to TRBJ1-2; D possibly corresponds to TRBD1 (6 bases). The CDR3 reads CSARGGAALYGYTF. In nucleotides, the CDR3 is TGCAGTGCTCGAGGGGGGGCGGCTCTCTATGGCTACACCTTC.